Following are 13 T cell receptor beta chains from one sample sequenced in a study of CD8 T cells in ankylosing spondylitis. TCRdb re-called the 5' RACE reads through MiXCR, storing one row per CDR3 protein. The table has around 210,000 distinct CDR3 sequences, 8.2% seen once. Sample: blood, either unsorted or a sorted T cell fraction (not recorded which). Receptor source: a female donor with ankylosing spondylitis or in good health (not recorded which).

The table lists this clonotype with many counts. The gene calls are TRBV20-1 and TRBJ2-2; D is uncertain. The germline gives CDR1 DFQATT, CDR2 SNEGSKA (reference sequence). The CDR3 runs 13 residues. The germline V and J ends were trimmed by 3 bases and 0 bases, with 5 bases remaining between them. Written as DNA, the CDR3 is TGCAGTGCTAGTACAACGAACACCGGGGAGCTGTTTTTT. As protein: CSASTTNTGELFF.

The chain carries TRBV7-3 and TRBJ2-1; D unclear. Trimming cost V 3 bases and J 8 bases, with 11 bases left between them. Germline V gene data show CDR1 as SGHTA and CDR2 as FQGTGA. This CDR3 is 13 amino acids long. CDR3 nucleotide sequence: TGTGCCAGCAGCTTGGGCCCGGAGTATGAGCAGTTCTTC. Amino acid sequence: CASSLGPEYEQFF.

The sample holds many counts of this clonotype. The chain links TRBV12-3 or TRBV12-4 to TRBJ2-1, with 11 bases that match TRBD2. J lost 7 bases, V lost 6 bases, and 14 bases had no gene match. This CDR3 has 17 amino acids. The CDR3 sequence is CASSLPPGLAGTNEQFF. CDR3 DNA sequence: TGTGCCAGCAGCCTCCCCCCTGGACTAGCGGGTACGAATGAGCAGTTCTTC.

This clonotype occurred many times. In DNA form, the CDR3 reads TGTGCCAGCAGCCTGACTAGCGGGAGGGCCGTGGATGAGACCCAGTACTTC. It translates to CASSLTSGRAVDETQYF. The V call is TRBV9, the J call TRBJ2-5, with TRBD2 matching 14 bases. The CDR3 is made up of 17 amino acids. Germline CDR1 and CDR2: SGDLS and YYNGEE. Trimming cost V 4 bases and J 5 bases; bases outside gene matches: 10.

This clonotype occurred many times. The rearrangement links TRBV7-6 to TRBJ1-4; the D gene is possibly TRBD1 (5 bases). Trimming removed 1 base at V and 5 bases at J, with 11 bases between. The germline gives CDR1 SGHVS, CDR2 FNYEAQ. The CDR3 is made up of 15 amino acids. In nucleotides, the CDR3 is TGTGCCAGCAGCTTAGTGGGGACGGTGAATGAAAAACTGTTTTTT. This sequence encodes CASSLVGTVNEKLFF.

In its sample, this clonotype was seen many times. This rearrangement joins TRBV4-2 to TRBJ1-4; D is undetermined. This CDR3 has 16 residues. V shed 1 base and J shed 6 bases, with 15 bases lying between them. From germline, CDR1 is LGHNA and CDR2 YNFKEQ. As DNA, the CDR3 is TGTGCCAGCAGCCAAGGCCCCCAGCGGGTTGATGAAAAACTGTTTTTT. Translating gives CASSQGPQRVDEKLFF.

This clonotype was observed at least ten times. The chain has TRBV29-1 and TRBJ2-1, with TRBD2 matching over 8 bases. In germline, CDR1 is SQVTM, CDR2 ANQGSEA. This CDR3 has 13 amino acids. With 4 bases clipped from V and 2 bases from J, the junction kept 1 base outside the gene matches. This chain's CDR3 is CSVGAGAYNEQFF. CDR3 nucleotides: TGCAGCGTTGGAGCGGGAGCCTACAATGAGCAGTTCTTC.

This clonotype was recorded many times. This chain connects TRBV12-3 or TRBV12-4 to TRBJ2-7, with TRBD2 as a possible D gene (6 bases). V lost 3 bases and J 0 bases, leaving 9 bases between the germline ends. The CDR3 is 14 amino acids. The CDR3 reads CASSFGGTSYEQYF. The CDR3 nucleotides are TGTGCCAGCAGTTTCGGCGGGACCTCCTACGAGCAGTACTTC.

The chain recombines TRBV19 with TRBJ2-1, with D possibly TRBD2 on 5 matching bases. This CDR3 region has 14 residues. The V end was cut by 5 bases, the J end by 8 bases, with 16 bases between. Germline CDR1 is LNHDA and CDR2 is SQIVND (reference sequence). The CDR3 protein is CASSLAHRTDEQFF. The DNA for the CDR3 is TGTGCCAGTAGTCTAGCCCACCGAACGGATGAGCAGTTCTTC.

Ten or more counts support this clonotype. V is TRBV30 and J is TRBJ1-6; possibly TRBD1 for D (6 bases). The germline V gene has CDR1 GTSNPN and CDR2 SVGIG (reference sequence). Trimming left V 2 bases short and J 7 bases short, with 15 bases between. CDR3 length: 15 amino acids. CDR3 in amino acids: CAWSKLTGSNSPLHF. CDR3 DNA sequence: TGTGCCTGGAGTAAGCTGACAGGTTCCAATTCACCCCTCCACTTT.

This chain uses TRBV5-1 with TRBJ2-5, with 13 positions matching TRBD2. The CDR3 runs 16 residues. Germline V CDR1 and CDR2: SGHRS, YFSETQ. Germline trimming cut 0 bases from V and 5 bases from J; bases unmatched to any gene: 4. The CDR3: CASSLGLAGGWETQYF. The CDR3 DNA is TGCGCCAGCAGCTTGGGACTAGCGGGAGGCTGGGAGACCCAGTACTTC.

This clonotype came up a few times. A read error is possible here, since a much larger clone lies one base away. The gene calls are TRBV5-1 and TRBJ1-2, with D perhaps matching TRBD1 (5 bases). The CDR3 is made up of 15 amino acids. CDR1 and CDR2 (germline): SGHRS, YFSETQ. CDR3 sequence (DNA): TGCGTCAGCAGCTTGGGACTGGGCGCCGACTATGGCTACACCTTC. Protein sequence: CVSSLGLGADYGYTF.

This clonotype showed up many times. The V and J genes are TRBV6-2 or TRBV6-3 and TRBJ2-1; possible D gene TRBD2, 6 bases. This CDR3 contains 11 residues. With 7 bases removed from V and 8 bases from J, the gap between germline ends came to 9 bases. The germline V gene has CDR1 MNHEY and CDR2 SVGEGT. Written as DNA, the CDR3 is TGTGCCAGCAATAGGAGGGATGAGCAGTTCTTC. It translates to CASNRRDEQFF.